These 26 T cell receptor beta chains originate from one sample sequenced in a study of cytomegalovirus exposure and HLA in healthy donors. 13 Jbeta primers and 60 Vbeta primers were used for the PCR. Only in-frame clones appear in the TCRdb table, and some are missing; sequencing was by immunoSEQ multiplex PCR. This sample carries 150,000 to 200,000 clones, around 81% of them seen once, and the ten largest clones take roughly 2%. The material sequenced was PBMCs. These receptors were obtained from a young woman in good health and CMV-seropositive.

A single count supports this clone. V is TRBV7-6 and J is TRBJ2-2; D is perhaps TRBD2 (6 bases). Germline V gene lookup returns CDR1 SGHVS and CDR2 FNYEAQ. Trimming cost V 3 bases and J 4 bases, with 12 bases left between them. There are 15 residues in the CDR3. The CDR3: CASSFAGSGTGELFF. In DNA, the CDR3 is TGTGCCAGCAGCTTTGCGGGGAGCGGCACCGGGGAGCTGTTTTTT.

The chain is built from TRBV2 and TRBJ1-1; D perhaps matches TRBD1 (6 bases). Germline CDR1 is SNHLY and CDR2 is FYNNEI. V lost 3 bases to trimming and J lost 2 bases, with 13 bases between them. The CDR3 has 15 amino acids. In nucleotides, the CDR3 is TGTGCCAGCAGTGACCATCCAGGGGTTAACACTGAAGCTTTCTTT. It codes for CASSDHPGVNTEAFF. The full variable domain, completed using reference TRBV2 and TRBJ1-1, is EPEVTQTPSHQVTQMGQEVILRCVPISNHLYFYWYRQILGQKVEFLVSFYNNEISEKSEIFDDQFSVERPDGSNFTLKIRSTKLEDSAMYFCASSDHPGVNTEAFFGQGTRLTVV.

This clone has a handful of counts. The rearrangement joins TRBV7-9 to TRBJ2-7, with TRBD2 identical over 8 bases. J was trimmed by 5 bases and V by 3 bases; bases with no gene match: 9. There are 15 residues in the CDR3. Germline-derived CDR1 and CDR2 are SEHNR and FQNEAQ (reference sequence). DNA for the CDR3: TGTGCCAGCAGCTTCGGGACTAGGGGAGTAGACGAGCAGTACTTC. Translated, it gives CASSFGTRGVDEQYF.

The chain uses TRBV7-2 and TRBJ1-2; D is undetermined. CDR1 and CDR2 from the germline V gene are SGHTA and FQGNSA. V lost 1 base and J 6 bases, leaving 9 bases between the germline ends. The CDR3 covers 13 residues. The CDR3 protein is CASSLVGRDGYTF. CDR3 DNA sequence: TGTGCCAGCAGCTTAGTGGGTCGGGATGGCTACACCTTC.

This clone appeared once. The V gene is TRBV4-2, the J gene TRBJ2-3, with TRBD2 identical over 10 bases. V lost 5 bases, J lost 6 bases, and 11 bases stayed unmatched. CDR1 is LGHNA, CDR2 YNFKEQ, per germline. The CDR3 runs 16 residues. This chain's CDR3 is CASSAWIAGGVDTQYF. The CDR3 nucleotides read TGTGCCAGCAGCGCGTGGATAGCGGGGGGCGTTGATACGCAGTATTTT.

The chain has TRBV9 and TRBJ2-1; 10 bases fit TRBD1. Germline V gene data show CDR1 as SGDLS and CDR2 as YYNGEE. The CDR3 is 16 amino acids. J was trimmed by 8 bases and V by 0 bases; bases with no gene match: 8. In DNA, the CDR3 is TGTGCCAGCAGCGTAGGGGGACAGGGGATCACTTATGAGCAGTTCTTC. Protein: CASSVGGQGITYEQFF.

The chain joins TRBV30 to TRBJ2-6, with D unresolved. CDR3 size: 14 residues. Germline lookup yields CDR1 GTSNPN and CDR2 SVGIG (reference sequence). V was pared by 1 base and J by 3 bases, with 7 bases between. This CDR3 reads CAWSAIHGANVLTF. CDR3 bases: TGTGCCTGGAGTGCTATCCATGGGGCCAACGTCCTGACTTTC.

The chain recombines TRBV6-5 with TRBJ2-5; possible D gene TRBD1, 5 bases. This CDR3 region has 13 residues. Germline CDR1 MNHEY, CDR2 SVGAGI. V lost 2 bases and J lost 4, with 8 bases in between. The CDR3 bases are TGTGCCAGCAGTTACCAGGGAAGAGAGACCCAGTACTTC. The encoded protein is CASSYQGRETQYF.

The chain is built from TRBV7-7 and TRBJ2-3, with TRBD1 matching over 8 bases. The CDR3 has 15 residues. Per the germline V gene, CDR1 is SSHAT and CDR2 is FNYEAQ (reference sequence). Trimming cost V 5 bases and J 9 bases; bases outside gene matches: 13. The CDR3 spells CASSLRQGSGVTQYF. CDR3 nucleotides: TGTGCCAGCAGCCTAAGACAGGGGTCTGGGGTAACGCAGTATTTT.

The rearrangement uses TRBV6-5 and TRBJ2-3; 8 bases match TRBD2. Trimming at V came to 10 bases and at J to 0 bases, leaving 6 bases not matched to a gene. Germline assignment: CDR1 MNHEY and CDR2 SVGAGI. This CDR3 comprises 14 residues. CDR3 region: CATLSGGSTDTQYF. The DNA for the CDR3 is TGTGCCACCCTATCGGGGGGGAGCACAGATACGCAGTATTTT.

The V gene is TRBV4-2, the J gene TRBJ1-1, with 7 bases that match TRBD1. The junction had 12 bases not matched to a gene; V was cut back by 1 base and J by 7 bases. There are 16 residues in the CDR3. CDR1 and CDR2 (germline): LGHNA, YNFKEQ. DNA for the CDR3: TGTGCCAGCAGCCAAGCACCAGGGGGGCGCCTGGGTGAAGCTTTCTTT. This encodes CASSQAPGGRLGEAFF.

The chain carries TRBV5-1 and TRBJ2-6; a weak D match, TRBD2 (6 bases). The V end lost 3 bases, the J end lost 0 bases, and 16 bases lay between the germline ends. The germline CDR1 and CDR2 sequences are SGHRS and YFSETQ. The length of the CDR3 is 18 residues. The DNA for the CDR3 is TGCGCCAGCAGCTCGGGGAGGTTACTAGGCTCTGGGGCCAACGTCCTGACTTTC. Residues: CASSSGRLLGSGANVLTF.

The chain employs TRBV7-3 and TRBJ1-5, with D tentatively TRBD1 (6 bases). The germline V gene encodes CDR1 SGHTA and CDR2 FQGTGA. CDR3 size: 15 residues. V dropped 1 base and J dropped 2 bases, with 9 bases sitting between them. The CDR3 protein is CASSLRQACNQPQHF. The CDR3 DNA sequence: TGTGCCAGCAGCTTAAGACAGGCTTGCAATCAGCCCCAGCATTTT.

Here the CDR3 DNA reads TGTGCCAGCAGCCCCCGGACTAGCGGGGGGACTAGCACAGATACGCAGTATTTT. This translates into CASSPRTSGGTSTDTQYF. The chain uses TRBV7-2 and TRBJ2-3; 14 bases align to TRBD2. V shed 5 bases, J shed 0 bases, and the junction held 7 bases outside the gene matches. Per the germline V gene, CDR1 is SGHTA and CDR2 is FQGNSA. This CDR3 spans 18 amino acids.

This clone was seen a few times. The CDR3 region is CASSLGRREGQPQHF. Here the CDR3 DNA reads TGTGCCAGCAGCTTAGGTAGGCGGGAGGGTCAGCCCCAGCATTTT. The chain is built from TRBV11-2 and TRBJ1-5; D not certain. The CDR3 spans 15 residues. Germline loops: CDR1 SGHAT, CDR2 FQNNGV. Trimming took 1 base from V and 6 from J, leaving 13 bases between them.

This clone was seen only once. The V gene is TRBV7-9, the J gene TRBJ1-4; 7 bases are shared with TRBD1. Trimming cost V 4 bases and J 3 bases; bases outside gene matches: 5. Per the germline V gene, CDR1 is SEHNR and CDR2 is FQNEAQ (reference sequence). CDR3 size: 15 residues. This CDR3 reads CASSSNRGSNEKLFF. CDR3 in DNA: TGTGCCAGCAGCTCGAACAGGGGATCTAATGAAAAACTGTTTTTT. The entire variable domain, with the rest obtained from reference TRBV7-9 and TRBJ1-4, is as follows: DTGVSQNPRHKITKRGQNVTFRCDPISEHNRLYWYRQTLGQGPEFLTYFQNEAQLEKSRLLSDRFSAERPKGSFSTLEIQRTEQGDSAMYLCASSSNRGSNEKLFFGSGTQLSVL.

The chain carries TRBV6-1 and TRBJ1-1; D not certain. The V end lost 1 base, the J end lost 11 bases, and 14 bases lay between the germline ends. The germline V gene has CDR1 MNHNS and CDR2 SASEGT. This CDR3 is built from 13 residues. The CDR3 DNA follows: TGTGCCAGCAGTGAAGTGGCGGGCCTGAGGGCTTTCTTT. Its translation is CASSEVAGLRAFF.

The J gene is TRBJ1-5, the V gene TRBV19; D is undetermined. V was cut by 4 bases and J by 4 bases, with 5 bases left in between. The CDR3 runs to 12 residues. In germline, CDR1 is LNHDA, CDR2 SQIVND (reference sequence). CDR3 sequence: CASSNQNQPQHF. CDR3 DNA: TGTGCCAGTAGTAACCAGAATCAGCCCCAGCATTTT.

This chain connects TRBV9 to TRBJ2-3; possibly TRBD2 for D (5 bases). The CDR3 has 13 residues. Germline V gene data show CDR1 as SGDLS and CDR2 as YYNGEE. V was shortened by 0 bases and J by 8 bases, with 10 bases between the two germline ends. CDR3 bases: TGTGCCAGCAGCGTAGACGGGATAGGTACGCAGTATTTT. Translated: CASSVDGIGTQYF.

The chain combines TRBV7-9 with TRBJ1-4; a possible D gene is TRBD1 (6 bases). Germline V lookup: CDR1 SEHNR, CDR2 FQNEAQ (reference sequence). The CDR3 consists of 16 residues. With 5 bases removed from V and 7 bases from J, the gap between germline ends came to 20 bases. The CDR3 DNA follows: TGTGCCAGCAGCCCCACGCAATACGGGACACCTGAAAAACTGTTTTTT. It codes for CASSPTQYGTPEKLFF.

The gene calls are TRBV19 and TRBJ1-2; tentatively, D is TRBD1 (6 bases). Germline loops: CDR1 LNHDA, CDR2 SQIVND (reference sequence). The CDR3 totals 16 residues. Trimming stripped 7 bases from V and 7 bases from J, with 25 bases between. CDR3 sequence: CASTLRWGGPRSGYTF. CDR3 nucleotide sequence: TGTGCCAGTACCCTACGGTGGGGGGGCCCGCGGAGTGGCTACACCTTC.

The chain carries TRBV19 and TRBJ1-3; no clear D. The CDR3 is 15 amino acids. From germline, CDR1 is LNHDA and CDR2 SQIVND (reference sequence). V lost 3 bases and J lost 7, with 16 bases in between. DNA of the CDR3: TGTGCCAGTAGTATCCCCGGCCCCCAGGCTAACACCATATATTTT. It encodes CASSIPGPQANTIYF.

The gene calls are TRBV7-2 and TRBJ2-5; the match to TRBD2 covers 8 bases. Germline values: CDR1 SGHTA, CDR2 FQGNSA. V was clipped by 0 bases and J by 0 bases; unmatched bases: 3. The CDR3 loop spans 16 amino acids. The CDR3 region is CASSLAGGGNQETQYF. The DNA for the CDR3 is TGTGCCAGCAGCTTAGCCGGGGGGGGAAACCAAGAGACCCAGTACTTC.

The CDR3, as DNA: TGCGCCAGCAGGGGTGTCGGACAAGTCCTTAGCACAGATACGCAGTATTTT. It translates to CASRGVGQVLSTDTQYF. The V and J genes are TRBV5-1 and TRBJ2-3; D is perhaps TRBD1 (5 bases). V lost 5 bases, J lost 0 bases, and 19 bases lay in between. Per the germline V gene, CDR1 is SGHRS and CDR2 is YFSETQ. The CDR3 sequence is 17 residues long.

This chain uses TRBV2 with TRBJ1-5; TRBD1 matches 7 bases. The CDR3 is made up of 15 amino acids. Germline V lookup: CDR1 SNHLY, CDR2 FYNNEI. J was trimmed by 2 bases and V by 6 bases; bases with no gene match: 7. The CDR3 DNA is TGTGCCAGCAGCTCACAGGGGATCGGCAATCAGCCCCAGCATTTT. Translating gives CASSSQGIGNQPQHF. Together with reference TRBV2 and TRBJ1-5, the CDR3 gives the full variable domain: EPEVTQTPSHQVTQMGQEVILRCVPISNHLYFYWYRQILGQKVEFLVSFYNNEISEKSEIFDDQFSVERPDGSNFTLKIRSTKLEDSAMYFCASSSQGIGNQPQHFGDGTRLSIL.

This clone appeared once. The chain has TRBV10-3 and TRBJ2-1, with a possible D match to TRBD1 (5 bases). The V gene lost 5 bases and the J gene lost 0 bases, with 8 bases spanning the gap. The CDR3 extends over 14 amino acids. Germline V CDR1 and CDR2: ENHRY, SYGVKD. CDR3 sequence (DNA): TGTGCCATCAGTCGAGACAGCTCCTACAATGAGCAGTTCTTC. It codes for CAISRDSSYNEQFF.